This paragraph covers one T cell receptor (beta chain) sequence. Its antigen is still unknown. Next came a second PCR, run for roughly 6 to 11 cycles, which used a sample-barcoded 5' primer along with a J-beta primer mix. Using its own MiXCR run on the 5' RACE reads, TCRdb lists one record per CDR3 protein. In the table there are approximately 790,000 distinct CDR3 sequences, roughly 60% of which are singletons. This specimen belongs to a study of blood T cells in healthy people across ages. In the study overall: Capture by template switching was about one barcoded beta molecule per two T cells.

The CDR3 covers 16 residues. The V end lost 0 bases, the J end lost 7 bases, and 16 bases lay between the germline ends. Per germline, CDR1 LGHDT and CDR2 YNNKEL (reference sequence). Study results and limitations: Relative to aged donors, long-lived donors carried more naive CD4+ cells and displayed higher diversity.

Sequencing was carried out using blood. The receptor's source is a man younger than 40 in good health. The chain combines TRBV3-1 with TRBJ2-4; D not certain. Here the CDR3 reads CASSQDRPGRWNIQYF. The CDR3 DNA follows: TGTGCCAGCAGCCAAGATAGACCAGGACGGTGGAACATTCAGTACTTC.